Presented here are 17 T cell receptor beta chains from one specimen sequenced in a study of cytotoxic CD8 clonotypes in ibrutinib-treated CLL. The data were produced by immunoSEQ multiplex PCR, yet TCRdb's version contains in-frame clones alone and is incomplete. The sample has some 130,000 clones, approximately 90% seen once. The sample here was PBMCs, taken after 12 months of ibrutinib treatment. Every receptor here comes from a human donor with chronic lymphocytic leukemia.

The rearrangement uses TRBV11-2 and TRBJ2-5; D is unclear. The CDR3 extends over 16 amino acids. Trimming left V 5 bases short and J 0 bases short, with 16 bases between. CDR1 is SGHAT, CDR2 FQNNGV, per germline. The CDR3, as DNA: TGTGCCAGCAGCCCTAGGACCCGAATCCACCAAGAGACCCAGTACTTC. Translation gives CASSPRTRIHQETQYF.

CDR3 amino acids: CASSKLPGHANTGELFF. CDR3 in DNA: TGTGCCAGCAGTAAGCTCCCGGGACACGCGAACACCGGGGAGCTGTTTTTT. The chain links TRBV27 to TRBJ2-2, with a possible D match to TRBD1 (6 bases). Germline V gene lookup returns CDR1 MNHEY and CDR2 SMNVEV (reference sequence). The V and J ends lost 5 bases and 0 bases respectively, with 16 bases between them. CDR3 length equals 17 residues.

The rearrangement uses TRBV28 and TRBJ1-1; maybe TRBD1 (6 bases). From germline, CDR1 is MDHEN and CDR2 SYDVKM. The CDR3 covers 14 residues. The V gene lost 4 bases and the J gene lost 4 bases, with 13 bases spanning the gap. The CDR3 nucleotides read TGTGCCAGCAGTTCCCGGGGGCGTAGCACTGAAGCTTTCTTT. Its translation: CASSSRGRSTEAFF.

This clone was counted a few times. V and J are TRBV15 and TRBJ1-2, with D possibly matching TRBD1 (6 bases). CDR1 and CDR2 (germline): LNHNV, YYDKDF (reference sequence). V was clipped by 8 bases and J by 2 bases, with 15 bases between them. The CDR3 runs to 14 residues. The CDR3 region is CATRPSGQNYGYTF. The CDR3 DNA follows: TGTGCCACCCGCCCGTCAGGACAGAACTATGGCTACACCTTC.

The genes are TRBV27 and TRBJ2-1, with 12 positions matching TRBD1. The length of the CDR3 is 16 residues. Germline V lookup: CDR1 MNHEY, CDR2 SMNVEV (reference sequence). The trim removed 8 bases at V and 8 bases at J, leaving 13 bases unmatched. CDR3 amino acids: CASRDRGRLAGHEQFF. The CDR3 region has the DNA TGTGCCAGCCGGGACAGGGGGCGACTAGCGGGCCATGAGCAGTTCTTC.

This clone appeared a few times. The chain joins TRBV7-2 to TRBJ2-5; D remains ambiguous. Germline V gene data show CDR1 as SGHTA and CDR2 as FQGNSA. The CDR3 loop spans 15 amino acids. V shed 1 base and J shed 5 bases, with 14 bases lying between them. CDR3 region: CASSLDSAAIETQYF. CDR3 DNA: TGTGCCAGCAGCTTAGATTCGGCGGCCATTGAGACCCAGTACTTC.

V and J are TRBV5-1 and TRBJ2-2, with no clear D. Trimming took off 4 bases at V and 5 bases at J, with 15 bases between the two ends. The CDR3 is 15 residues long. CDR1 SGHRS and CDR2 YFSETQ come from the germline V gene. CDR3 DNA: TGCGCCAGCAGCCAGATTCGAACTCAGACCGGGGAGCTGTTTTTT. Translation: CASSQIRTQTGELFF.

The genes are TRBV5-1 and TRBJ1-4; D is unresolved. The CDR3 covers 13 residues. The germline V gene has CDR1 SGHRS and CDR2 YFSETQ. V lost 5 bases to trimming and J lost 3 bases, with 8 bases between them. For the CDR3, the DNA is TGCGCCAGCAGAAGTGCTTCTAATGAAAAACTGTTTTTT. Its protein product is CASRSASNEKLFF.

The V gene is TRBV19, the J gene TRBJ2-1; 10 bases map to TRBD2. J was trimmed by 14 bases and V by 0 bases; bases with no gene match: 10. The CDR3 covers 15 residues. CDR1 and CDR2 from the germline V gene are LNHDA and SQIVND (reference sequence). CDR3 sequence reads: CASSIEYSGRPREFF. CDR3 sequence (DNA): TGTGCCAGTAGTATAGAATATAGCGGGAGGCCAAGAGAGTTCTTC.

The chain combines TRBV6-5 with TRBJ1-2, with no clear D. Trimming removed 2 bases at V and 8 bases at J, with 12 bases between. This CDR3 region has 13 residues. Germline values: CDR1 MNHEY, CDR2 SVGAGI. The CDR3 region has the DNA TGTGCCAGCAGTTACGATGTGCTTCGGGGCTACACCTTC. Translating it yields CASSYDVLRGYTF.

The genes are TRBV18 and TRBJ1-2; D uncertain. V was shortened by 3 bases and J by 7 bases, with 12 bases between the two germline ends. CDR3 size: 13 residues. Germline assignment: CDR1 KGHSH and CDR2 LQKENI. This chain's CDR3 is CASSPQDGRGYTF. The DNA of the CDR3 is TGTGCCAGCTCACCTCAAGACGGGCGTGGCTACACCTTC.

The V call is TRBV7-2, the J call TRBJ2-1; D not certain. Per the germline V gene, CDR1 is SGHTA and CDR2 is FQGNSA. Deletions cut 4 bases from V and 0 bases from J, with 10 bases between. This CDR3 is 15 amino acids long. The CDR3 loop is CASSSDVSSYNEQFF. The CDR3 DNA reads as TGTGCCAGCAGCTCCGATGTCAGCTCCTACAATGAGCAGTTCTTC. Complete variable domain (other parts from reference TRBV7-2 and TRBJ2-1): GAGVSQSPSNKVTEKGKDVELRCDPISGHTALYWYRQSLGQGLEFLIYFQGNSAPDKSGLPSDRFSAERTGGSVSTLTIQRTQQEDSAVYLCASSSDVSSYNEQFFGPGTRLTVL.

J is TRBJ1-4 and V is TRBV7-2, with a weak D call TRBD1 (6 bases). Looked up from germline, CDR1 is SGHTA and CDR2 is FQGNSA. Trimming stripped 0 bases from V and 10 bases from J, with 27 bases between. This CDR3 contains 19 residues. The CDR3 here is CASSLASRGAILRGGKLFF. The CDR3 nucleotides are TGTGCCAGCAGCTTAGCGAGCAGGGGTGCGATCCTTCGCGGCGGAAAACTGTTTTTT.

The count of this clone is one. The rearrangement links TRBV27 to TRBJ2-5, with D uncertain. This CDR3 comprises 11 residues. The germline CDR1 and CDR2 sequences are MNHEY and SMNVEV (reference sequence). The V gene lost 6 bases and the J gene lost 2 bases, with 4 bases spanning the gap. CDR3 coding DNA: TGTGCCAGCAGGCCTCAAGAGACCCAGTACTTC. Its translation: CASRPQETQYF.

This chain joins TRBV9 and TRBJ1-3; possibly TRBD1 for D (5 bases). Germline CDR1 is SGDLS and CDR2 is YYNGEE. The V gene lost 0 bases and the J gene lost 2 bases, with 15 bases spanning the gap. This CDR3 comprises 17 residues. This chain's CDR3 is CASSVAPLGVAGNTIYF. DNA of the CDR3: TGTGCCAGCAGCGTAGCGCCCTTGGGGGTAGCTGGAAACACCATATATTTT.

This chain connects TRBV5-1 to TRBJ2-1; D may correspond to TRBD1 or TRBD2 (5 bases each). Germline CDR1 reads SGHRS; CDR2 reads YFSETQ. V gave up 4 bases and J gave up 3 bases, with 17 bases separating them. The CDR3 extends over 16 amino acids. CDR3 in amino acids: CASSSGTENLYNEQFF. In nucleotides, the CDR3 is TGCGCCAGCAGCAGTGGGACGGAGAATCTCTACAATGAGCAGTTCTTC.

The CDR3: CASSLFRATNLYEQYF. The DNA for the CDR3 is TGTGCCAGCAGCTTATTCAGGGCCACAAACCTTTACGAGCAGTACTTC. V and J are TRBV5-5 and TRBJ2-7, with D perhaps matching TRBD1 (5 bases). Per the germline V gene, CDR1 is SGHKS and CDR2 is YYEKEE (reference sequence). The CDR3 sequence is 16 residues long. V was trimmed by 2 bases and J by 4 bases, leaving 19 bases between them.